Listed below are T cell receptor beta chains from one sample, sequenced in a study of PD-1 blockade in classical Hodgkin lymphoma. The protocol was immunoSEQ multiplex PCR, while the TCRdb copy is restricted to in-frame clones and leaves out a portion. Of about 12,000 clones listed, roughly 77% were seen once; the top ten hold roughly a quarter. This material consisted of peripheral blood mononuclear cells (PBMCs), taken at baseline. The receptors were sampled from a human donor with classical Hodgkin lymphoma. Both conserved end residues are part of each CDR3. The D gene is left open where the match is weak. Size tells how often a clone was seen (once, few, many) or the class of an expanded clone, and some rows leave it out.

D | size | length | J | V | DNA | CDR3
. | . | 13 | TRBJ2-5 | TRBV19 | TGTGCCAGTAGTATAGGAGGGCAAGAGACCCAGTACTTC | CASSIGGQETQYF
TRBD1 | medium-sized | 15 | TRBJ1-1 | TRBV5-5 | TGTGCCAGCAGCTTGGCCGGGGACAGGGGAATTGAAGCTTTCTTT | CASSLAGDRGIEAFF
. | . | 13 | TRBJ2-3 | TRBV5-1 | TGCGCCAGCAGCTATGACGTCCAGTATACGCAGTATTTT | CASSYDVQYTQYF
. | . | 14 | TRBJ1-2 | TRBV28 | TGTGCCAGCAGTCAACAGGGAAGGGTCTATGGCTACACCTTC | CASSQQGRVYGYTF
. | . | 11 | TRBJ2-5 | TRBV20-1 | TGCAGTGCTAGGACGGGGGAGACCCAGTACTTC | CSARTGETQYF
. | . | 13 | TRBJ1-1 | TRBV6-5 | TGTGCCAGCATAAACAACCTGAACACTGAAGCTTTCTTT | CASINNLNTEAFF
. | . | 15 | TRBJ1-1 | TRBV6-5 | TGTGCCAGCAGTTACCACCCGGGAGGGGTATCTGAAGCTTTCTTT | CASSYHPGGVSEAFF
. | once | 12 | TRBJ2-1 | TRBV7-6 | TGTGCCAGCAGCTTTTTCCTAGATCAGCAGTTCTTC | CASSFFLDQQFF
TRBD1 | . | 15 | TRBJ1-2 | TRBV7-2 | TGTGCCAGCAGCTCCCAGGGGGGGCCGGGCTATGGCTACACCTTC | CASSSQGGPGYGYTF
. | . | 13 | TRBJ1-1 | TRBV15 | TGTGCCACCAGCAATCGGTTGAACACTGAAGCTTTCTTT | CATSNRLNTEAFF
. | . | 13 | TRBJ2-1 | TRBV5-1 | TGCGCCAGCAGCTTGGCCGCGGACAATGAGCAGTTCTTC | CASSLAADNEQFF
TRBD1 | once | 14 | TRBJ2-5 | TRBV5-1 | TGCGCCAGCAGCAGGACAGGCTCACAAGAGACCCAGTACTTC | CASSRTGSQETQYF
. | . | 12 | TRBJ2-3 | TRBV2 | TGTGCCAGCGAATGGGGCACAGATACGCAGTATTTT | CASEWGTDTQYF
. | . | 12 | TRBJ1-1 | TRBV5-5 | TGTGCCAGCAGCGGGAGAACGACTGAAGCTTTCTTT | CASSGRTTEAFF
TRBD2 | . | 17 | TRBJ2-3 | TRBV4-2 | TGTGCCAGCAGCCAAGGGAGCGGGGGCCCTAGCACAGATACGCAGTATTTT | CASSQGSGGPSTDTQYF
. | . | 13 | TRBJ2-7 | TRBV2 | TGTGCCAGCAGTGGCGACCCCTCCTACGAGCAGTACTTC | CASSGDPSYEQYF
TRBD1 | . | 16 | TRBJ1-5 | TRBV28 | TGTGCCAGCAGTATCGACAGGGTATGGAGCAATCAGCCCCAGCATTTT | CASSIDRVWSNQPQHF
TRBD1 | . | 14 | TRBJ1-1 | TRBV30 | TGTGCCTGGGCCCTAGACAGGGAGGACACTGAAGCTTTCTTT | CAWALDREDTEAFF
TRBD2 | . | 14 | TRBJ2-5 | TRBV10-2 | TGCGCCAGCAGTGAGTCAGGACTAGAAGAGACCCAGTACTTC | CASSESGLEETQYF
. | . | 15 | TRBJ2-3 | TRBV27 | TGTGCCAGCAGTTTATGGGCCAGGGCCACAGATACGCAGTATTTT | CASSLWARATDTQYF
. | once | 14 | TRBJ2-2 | TRBV4-2 | TGTGCCAGCAGCCCCCGCCTGAACACCGGGGAGCTGTTTTTT | CASSPRLNTGELFF
. | . | 19 | TRBJ2-2 | TRBV7-8 | TGTGCCAGCAGCCGACCCGCGGGGGGGACAGGGGCGAACACCGGGGAGCTGTTTTTT | CASSRPAGGTGANTGELFF
TRBD1 | . | 15 | TRBJ1-5 | TRBV15 | TGTGCCACCAGCCCTGACAGGGTTTGGAATCAGCCCCAGCATTTT | CATSPDRVWNQPQHF
. | . | 17 | TRBJ2-5 | TRBV28 | TGTGCCAGCAGTTTACTGGCTGCTAGGGGGTTAGAAGAGACCCAGTACTTC | CASSLLAARGLEETQYF
. | . | 15 | TRBJ1-5 | TRBV30 | TGTGCCTGGAGACATGACAGCCATAGCAATCAGCCCCAGCATTTT | CAWRHDSHSNQPQHF
. | . | 13 | TRBJ2-1 | TRBV7-8 | TGTGCCAGCAGCTTAGCCCCCAAAAATGAGCAGTTCTTC | CASSLAPKNEQFF
TRBD1 | few | 13 | TRBJ1-2 | TRBV19 | TGTGCCAGTAGTGATACAGGGGACGATGGCTACACCTTC | CASSDTGDDGYTF
TRBD2 | . | 17 | TRBJ2-1 | TRBV7-3 | TGTGCCAGCAGCCTCAGTCCCCTAGCGGGAGGGTACAATGAGCAGTTCTTC | CASSLSPLAGGYNEQFF
TRBD2 | . | 15 | TRBJ2-3 | TRBV6-5 | TGTGCCAGCAGTTCAACTAGCGGGAGGCAACATACGCAGTATTTT | CASSSTSGRQHTQYF
. | . | 16 | TRBJ1-2 | TRBV5-1 | TGCGCCAGCAGCTTGGATTACGCCCAGGGGAACTATGGCTACACCTTC | CASSLDYAQGNYGYTF
. | . | 16 | TRBJ2-7 | TRBV7-2 | TGTGCCAGCAGCTTGGAGGGACAGAACCGGATCTACGAGCAGTACTTC | CASSLEGQNRIYEQYF
TRBD1 | . | 14 | TRBJ1-1 | TRBV6-6 | TGTGCCAGCAGAGTCCTACAGGGGGCTCATGCGGCTTTCTTT | CASRVLQGAHAAFF
. | . | 13 | TRBJ2-7 | TRBV5-1 | TGCGCCAGCAGCTTCGAGGGGCGGCGGGAGCAGTACTTC | CASSFEGRREQYF
TRBD2 | medium-sized | 15 | TRBJ2-1 | TRBV6-4 | TGTGCCAGCAGTGAAGGACTAGCTCTCACCAATGAGCAGTTCTTC | CASSEGLALTNEQFF
TRBD2 | . | 17 | TRBJ2-2 | TRBV19 | TGTGCCAGTAGTACCCGGGGACTAGCCGTCAGGGCCGGGGAGCTGTTTTTT | CASSTRGLAVRAGELFF
TRBD1 | once | 16 | TRBJ2-5 | TRBV4-1 | TGCGCCAGCAACGCAACTCTGGGACAGAGTATGGAGACCCAGTACTTC | CASNATLGQSMETQYF
TRBD2 | . | 17 | TRBJ2-1 | TRBV11-3 | TGTGCCAGCAGCTTAGATTTAGGCGGGAGTTCTGGGCATGAGCAGTTCTTC | CASSLDLGGSSGHEQFF